This TCR beta chain was identified in a study of blood T cell repertoires in COVID-19. Study-level background: PBMCs, B-cell-depleted T cells, or T cells provided the cDNA or gDNA that made up the material.

In the study's own analysis: Amplifying reference gene primers gave estimates of nucleated cell counts. Data came from immunoSEQ multiplex PCR; TCRdb stores just in-frame clones and leaves some out. V and J calls and clone size are copied from that table; D and trimming were computed from the DNA. The sample includes about 50,000 clones, around 85% of them seen just once. Sequenced input: peripheral blood. This clonotype was sampled from a human donor in a cohort sampled during active COVID-19. The donor label of this sample is uncertain.

The CDR3 nucleotides are TGTGCCAGCAGTGAATTAGGGGGAGGGAATTCACCCCTCCACTTT. Its translation is CASSELGGGNSPLHF. This rearrangement joins TRBV6-1 to TRBJ1-6, with D possibly TRBD1 on 6 matching bases. The V end lost 2 bases, the J end lost 7 bases, and 12 bases lay between the germline ends. The germline V gene has CDR1 MNHNS and CDR2 SASEGT. CDR3 length equals 15 residues.